A single sample gave rise to the 21 T cell receptor beta chains below, sequenced in a study of a mutant IDH1 vaccine in newly diagnosed glioma. These receptors lack a known antigen. The assay was immunoSEQ multiplex PCR, and TCRdb's table has in-frame clones only and misses some. The sample holds tens of thousands of clones, about three quarters seen once. This sample's time point: week 35, safety follow-up. All doses held 300 ug of mutant IDH1 20-mer peptide, with topical imiquimod. Sequenced here: PBMCs, sampled from a glioma patient whose treatment included an IDH1 peptide vaccine. The receptors shown here come from a man aged 40-49 years with glioma.

This chain links TRBV11-2 with TRBJ1-1; TRBD1 is a possible D gene (5 bases). The V and J ends lost 5 bases and 4 bases respectively, with 17 bases between them. The CDR3 sequence is 15 residues long. Germline CDR1 reads SGHAT; CDR2 reads FQNNGV. CDR3 in amino acids: CASSPINKGFTEAFF. As DNA, the CDR3 is TGTGCCAGCAGCCCAATTAATAAGGGGTTCACTGAAGCTTTCTTT.

The J gene is TRBJ1-5, the V gene TRBV10-2, with D uncertain. CDR3 size: 14 residues. Germline V gives CDR1 WSHSY, CDR2 SAAADI. V was pared by 2 bases and J by 4 bases, with 9 bases between. CDR3 in DNA: TGCGCCAGCAGTGAGGAACAGCTAAATCAGCCCCAGCATTTT. Protein product: CASSEEQLNQPQHF.

The rearrangement joins TRBV6-6 to TRBJ2-7; D remains unclear. Looked up from germline, CDR1 is MNHNY and CDR2 is SVGAGI (reference sequence). The CDR3 sequence is 12 residues long. The germline V and J ends were trimmed by 6 bases and 1 base, with 7 bases remaining between them. The CDR3 coding sequence is TGTGCCAGCAGCCCCGGGTCCTACGAGCAGTACGTC. This sequence encodes CASSPGSYEQYV.

V is TRBV7-2 and J is TRBJ2-3; 13 bases line up with TRBD2. The CDR3 loop spans 17 amino acids. Germline V gene sequence: CDR1 SGHTA, CDR2 FQGNSA. After removal of 5 bases from V and 2 bases from J, the junction contained 7 bases not matched to a gene. The CDR3 region has the DNA TGTGCCAGCAGCCTCCGGACTAGCGGGGGTAACACAGATACGCAGTATTTT. Protein product: CASSLRTSGGNTDTQYF.

The chain uses TRBV30 and TRBJ2-6; D not certain. The CDR3 covers 15 residues. Trimming pared 0 bases from V and 0 bases from J, leaving 6 bases between. Germline CDR1 reads GTSNPN; CDR2 reads SVGIG (reference sequence). The CDR3 is CAWSVRNSGANVLTF. The CDR3 DNA reads as TGTGCCTGGAGTGTACGTAACTCTGGGGCCAACGTCCTGACTTTC.

The J gene is TRBJ2-5, the V gene TRBV6-5, with TRBD1 identical over 9 bases. The trim removed 6 bases at V and 7 bases at J, leaving 12 bases unmatched. CDR1 is MNHEY, CDR2 SVGAGI, per germline. The CDR3 has 15 amino acids. CDR3 nucleotides: TGTGCCAGCAGACCTCCGGGACAGGGCGGGGGGACCCAGTACTTC. This translates into CASRPPGQGGGTQYF.

Worth noting for this clone: The same CDR3 can be traced to other DNA sequences in this sample. The chain combines TRBV7-9 with TRBJ2-1; D possibly uses TRBD1 or TRBD2 (5 bases each). Germline assignment: CDR1 SEHNR and CDR2 FQNEAQ (reference sequence). This CDR3 comprises 15 residues. V lost 7 bases, J lost 3 bases, and 16 bases lay in between. The CDR3 loop is CASTPGGSSYNEQFF. DNA for the CDR3: TGTGCCAGCACCCCTGGGGGTTCGAGCTACAATGAGCAGTTCTTC.

The CDR3 protein is CASARTSSNQPQHF. The DNA for the CDR3 is TGTGCCAGCGCCAGGACAAGTAGCAATCAGCCCCAGCATTTT. The chain uses TRBV6-5 and TRBJ1-5, with D perhaps TRBD1 (5 bases). This CDR3 spans 14 amino acids. Per the germline V gene, CDR1 is MNHEY and CDR2 is SVGAGI. Deletions cut 8 bases from V and 0 bases from J, with 11 bases between.

The J gene is TRBJ2-4, the V gene TRBV15; weak D call: TRBD1 (5 bases). CDR3 length: 17 residues. Germline V gene lookup returns CDR1 LNHNV and CDR2 YYDKDF (reference sequence). Trimming pared 1 base from V and 8 bases from J, leaving 21 bases between. This chain's CDR3 is CATSRGPTPTGVDIQYF. CDR3 coding DNA: TGTGCCACCAGCAGAGGGCCGACCCCAACAGGCGTGGACATTCAGTACTTC.

A single count supports this clone. The CDR3 DNA follows: TGTGCCAGCAGCACGCCGATGGGGGACAGGGGGATCGGAAACACCATATATTTT. This gives the protein CASSTPMGDRGIGNTIYF. This chain joins TRBV9 and TRBJ1-3; TRBD1 aligns across 11 bases. V lost 4 bases and J lost 4; bases outside the gene matches: 13. The germline CDR1 and CDR2 sequences are SGDLS and YYNGEE. The CDR3 is made up of 18 amino acids.

The rearrangement uses TRBV6-1 and TRBJ2-5; D is possibly TRBD2 (6 bases). Trimming removed 6 bases at V and 4 bases at J, with 9 bases between. The CDR3 covers 12 residues. Germline lookup yields CDR1 MNHNS and CDR2 SASEGT. In DNA, the CDR3 is TGTGCCAGCAGCCCCGGGGGAGAGACCCAGTACTTC. Protein product: CASSPGGETQYF.

The rearrangement links TRBV11-2 to TRBJ2-7; D uncertain. V was trimmed by 1 base and J by 0 bases, leaving 10 bases between them. In germline, CDR1 is SGHAT, CDR2 FQNNGV. The CDR3 spans 15 residues. CDR3 coding DNA: TGTGCCAGCAGCTTAGTTTTCCCAGGCTCCTACGAGCAGTACTTC. Its translation is CASSLVFPGSYEQYF.

V gene TRBV5-1 combines with J gene TRBJ2-3; TRBD2 matches 10 bases. V was pared by 5 bases and J by 4 bases, with 13 bases of the junction left unmatched. The CDR3 runs 17 residues. Germline V gene lookup returns CDR1 SGHRS and CDR2 YFSETQ. This CDR3 reads CASRSVAGGFRPDTQYF. CDR3 DNA sequence: TGCGCCAGCAGGTCGGTAGCGGGAGGTTTTAGGCCAGATACGCAGTATTTT. The full variable domain, rest sourced from reference TRBV5-1 and TRBJ2-3, is KAGVTQTPRYLIKTRGQQVTLSCSPISGHRSVSWYQQTPGQGLQFLFEYFSETQRNKGNFPGRFSGRQFSNSRSEMNVSTLELGDSALYLCASRSVAGGFRPDTQYFGPGTRLTVL.

This clone was seen once. The V and J genes are TRBV11-2 and TRBJ2-1, with D possibly matching TRBD2 (7 bases). From germline, CDR1 is SGHAT and CDR2 FQNNGV. Trimming took 5 bases from V and 6 from J, leaving 17 bases between them. The CDR3 contains 15 residues. CDR3 residues: CASSRRGARFNEQFF. The CDR3 DNA is TGTGCCAGCAGCCGCCGGGGGGCCCGATTCAATGAGCAGTTCTTC.

This clone has only one observation. The chain has TRBV7-9 and TRBJ1-1, with D tentatively TRBD1 (5 bases). V lost 5 bases and J 1 base, leaving 11 bases between the germline ends. Germline CDR1 SEHNR, CDR2 FQNEAQ (reference sequence). This CDR3 contains 14 residues. CDR3 DNA sequence: TGTGCCAGCAGCCGGCGAGGGGCGAACACTGAAGCTTTCTTT. This gives the protein CASSRRGANTEAFF.

V usage is TRBV29-1 and J usage is TRBJ2-3; 7 bases fit TRBD1. This CDR3 region has 17 residues. Germline-derived CDR1 and CDR2 are SQVTM and ANQGSEA. With V trimmed by 1 base and J by 2 bases, 12 bases remained unmatched. For the CDR3, the DNA is TGCAGCGTTGAAGCCCAGGGGGTTAGCGAGCTCACAGATACGCAGTATTTT. It codes for CSVEAQGVSELTDTQYF.

The genes are TRBV2 and TRBJ2-3; no reliable D call. Germline CDR1 reads SNHLY; CDR2 reads FYNNEI. Deletions cut 10 bases from V and 2 bases from J, with 13 bases between. The CDR3 covers 13 residues. DNA for the CDR3: TGTGCCACCGCCACTATGTCCACAGATACGCAGTATTTT. It specifies CATATMSTDTQYF.

This clone has only one observation. The rearrangement uses TRBV6-4 and TRBJ2-5; D perhaps matches TRBD1 (6 bases). Germline values: CDR1 MRHNA, CDR2 SNTAGT. The ends were cut back, 0 bases at V and 6 bases at J, with 20 bases in the middle. This CDR3 comprises 17 residues. The CDR3 region is CASSDSSQGTLLKTQYF. The CDR3 region has the DNA TGTGCCAGCAGTGACTCGAGCCAGGGGACCTTGTTGAAGACCCAGTACTTC.

The genes are TRBV2 and TRBJ2-6; D remains ambiguous. The CDR3 covers 14 residues. The V end was cut by 9 bases, the J end by 2 bases, with 11 bases between. The germline CDR1 and CDR2 sequences are SNHLY and FYNNEI. Here the CDR3 reads CASLGLPGANVLTF. CDR3 DNA sequence: TGTGCCAGTTTAGGCCTGCCTGGGGCCAACGTCCTGACTTTC.

J is TRBJ1-1 and V is TRBV18; possible D gene TRBD1, 6 bases. The CDR3 has 15 residues. CDR1 KGHSH and CDR2 LQKENI come from the germline V gene. Trimming cost V 2 bases and J 2 bases, with 12 bases left between them. CDR3 nucleotide sequence: TGTGCCAGCTCACCAGCAGGGGTCGAAAACACTGAAGCTTTCTTT. Amino acids: CASSPAGVENTEAFF.

The chain has TRBV10-2 and TRBJ1-2; 11 nucleotides match TRBD1. V was pared by 2 bases and J by 7 bases, with 6 bases of the junction left unmatched. Germline lookup yields CDR1 WSHSY and CDR2 SAAADI. The CDR3 extends over 15 amino acids. In nucleotides, the CDR3 is TGCGCCAGCAGTGAGCCGGACAGGGGGCAACCTGGCTACACCTTC. This sequence encodes CASSEPDRGQPGYTF.